Listed here is a single TCR beta chain. The data belong to a study of shared clonotypes between healthy human individuals. The CDR3 is 14 amino acids. Germline V gene data show CDR1 as WSHSY and CDR2 as SAAADI. Trimming pared 8 bases from V and 0 bases from J, leaving 10 bases between. Here immunoSEQ multiplex PCR was the method, and the copy in TCRdb shows in-frame clones only, minus some. The sample holds fewer than 1 million clones, 96% seen once. Terminally differentiated effector memory CD45RA+ cells were left out of the naive CD8 fraction, which was CD45RO-negative and positively selected for CCR7.

This receptor was obtained from a man younger than 45 in good health. J is TRBJ2-2 and V is TRBV10-2; possibly TRBD1 or TRBD2 for D (5 bases each). The specimen sequenced was naive CD8+ T cells sorted from blood. The CDR3 DNA is TGCGCCAGCCGAAGGGGACCGAACACCGGGGAGCTGTTTTTT. The encoded protein is CASRRGPNTGELFF.